This T cell receptor (beta chain) appears in the sequencing data of a study of beta chain features in type 1 diabetes. The isolated RNA, all of it, was reverse transcribed, so expressed TCRB transcripts were what got sequenced. Assay: immunoSEQ multiplex PCR; the TCRdb copy retains only in-frame clones and omits some. There are about 260,000 clones in the sample; more than 65% occur only once, and 0.053% lies in the top ten. CDR3 length equals 16 residues. With V trimmed by 1 base and J by 2 bases, 1 base remained unmatched. Germline V gene lookup returns CDR1 SNHLY and CDR2 FYNNEI. The TCR originated in a young man in good health. Material for sequencing was naive CD4+ T cells from blood. The chain employs TRBV2 and TRBJ2-3, with TRBD2 matching over 12 bases. CDR3 protein: CASSEGLAGVTDTQYF. CDR3 sequence (DNA): TGTGCCAGCAGTGAAGGACTAGCGGGAGTCACAGATACGCAGTATTTT.